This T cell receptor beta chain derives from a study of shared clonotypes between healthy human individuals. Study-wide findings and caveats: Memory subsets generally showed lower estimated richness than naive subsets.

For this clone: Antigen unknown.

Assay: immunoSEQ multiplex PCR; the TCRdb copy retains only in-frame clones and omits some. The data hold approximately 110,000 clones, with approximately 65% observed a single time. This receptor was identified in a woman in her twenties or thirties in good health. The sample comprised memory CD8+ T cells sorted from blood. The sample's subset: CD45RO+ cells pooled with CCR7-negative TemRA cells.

CDR3 DNA sequence: TGTGCCAGCAGCTTATCGTCCGGGACAGGGGGCTCCGGGGAGCTGTTTTTT. As protein: CASSLSSGTGGSGELFF. This sequence joins TRBV11-2 and TRBJ2-2, with TRBD1 matching over 12 bases. CDR3 length: 17 residues. The germline gives CDR1 SGHAT, CDR2 FQNNGV. V was clipped by 2 bases and J by 6 bases; unmatched bases: 7.